The next 27 T cell receptor beta chains were all read from a single sample in a study of T cell responses to AZD1222 COVID-19 vaccine. The assay was immunoSEQ multiplex PCR, and TCRdb's table has in-frame clones only and misses some. The data contain 250,000 to 300,000 clones, 90% to 95% of them singletons. The sequences come from peripheral blood, collected 28 days after the second AZD1222 dose. These receptors originate from an adult who received the AZD1222 COVID-19 vaccine.

The rearrangement joins TRBV5-1 to TRBJ1-6, with 9 positions matching TRBD1. Germline V gene sequence: CDR1 SGHRS, CDR2 YFSETQ. This CDR3 has 16 amino acids. The junction had 10 bases not matched to a gene; V was cut back by 5 bases and J by 7 bases. In nucleotides, the CDR3 is TGCGCCAGCAGTCAAGGACAGGGGACAGGAAATTCACCCCTCCACTTT. It yields the protein CASSQGQGTGNSPLHF.

A single count supports this clone. The CDR3 protein is CASSYYDPGIFSPLHF. As DNA, the CDR3 is TGTGCCAGCAGTTACTATGATCCAGGAATTTTTTCACCCCTCCACTTT. V usage is TRBV6-2 or TRBV6-3 and J usage is TRBJ1-6; D is unresolved. V was pared by 1 base and J by 9 bases, with 16 bases between. Germline loops: CDR1 MNHEY, CDR2 SVGEGT. The CDR3 has 16 amino acids.

Of note for this clone: Additional DNA sequences in this sample encode the identical CDR3. The V call is TRBV7-9, the J call TRBJ1-6; D remains ambiguous. This CDR3 region has 14 residues. The germline V and J ends were trimmed by 8 bases and 0 bases, with 8 bases remaining between them. Per the germline V gene, CDR1 is SEHNR and CDR2 is FQNEAQ (reference sequence). The CDR3 nucleotides are TGTGCCAGCTCTGGGGACTCCTATAATTCACCCCTCCACTTT. Protein sequence: CASSGDSYNSPLHF.

A single count supports this clone. This chain joins TRBV29-1 and TRBJ1-1; tentatively, D is TRBD1 (5 bases). Trimming cost V 6 bases and J 0 bases, with 14 bases left between them. CDR1 and CDR2 (germline): SQVTM, ANQGSEA. This CDR3 is built from 14 residues. Here the CDR3 reads CSVGDGYMNTEAFF. CDR3 nucleotide sequence: TGCAGCGTCGGGGACGGTTACATGAACACTGAAGCTTTCTTT.

The gene calls are TRBV7-2 and TRBJ2-1; D remains unclear. Trimming removed 1 base from V and 6 bases from J, with 7 bases in between. CDR3 length: 13 amino acids. CDR1 and CDR2 (germline): SGHTA, FQGNSA. CDR3 region: CASSLVEINEQFF. The DNA for the CDR3 is TGTGCCAGCAGCTTAGTGGAGATCAATGAGCAGTTCTTC.

The V call is TRBV11-2, the J call TRBJ2-3; a possible D gene is TRBD2 (6 bases). Germline CDR1 reads SGHAT; CDR2 reads FQNNGV. CDR3 length: 14 residues. V was trimmed by 5 bases and J by 4 bases, leaving 13 bases between them. This CDR3 is CASSPGGDADTQYF. The CDR3 DNA follows: TGTGCCAGCAGCCCAGGCGGGGACGCAGATACGCAGTATTTT.

This chain uses TRBV5-5 with TRBJ1-2; D is unresolved. Germline V CDR1 and CDR2: SGHKS, YYEKEE (reference sequence). V was trimmed by 4 bases and J by 1 base, leaving 14 bases between them. The CDR3 covers 15 residues. Here the CDR3 reads CASSVMGRDNYGYTF. CDR3 DNA sequence: TGTGCCAGCAGCGTGATGGGGAGGGATAACTATGGCTACACCTTC.

J is TRBJ2-2 and V is TRBV2; D uncertain. Germline CDR1 and CDR2: SNHLY and FYNNEI. V gave up 1 base and J gave up 5 bases, with 8 bases separating them. The CDR3 is made up of 14 amino acids. CDR3 sequence (DNA): TGTGCCAGCAGTGAAGGCAGACAAACCGGGGAGCTGTTTTTT. It translates to CASSEGRQTGELFF.

CDR3: CASTLSGNGVEQYF. DNA for the CDR3: TGTGCCAGCACGCTCTCTGGAAACGGCGTCGAGCAGTACTTC. The chain carries TRBV3-1 (or the pseudogene TRBV3-2) and TRBJ2-7; D remains unclear. Trimming shortened V by 7 bases and J by 6 bases, and 19 bases separated the two germline ends. This CDR3 comprises 14 residues. From germline, CDR1 is LGHDT and CDR2 YNNKEL (reference sequence).

The chain carries TRBV5-5 and TRBJ1-5, with 7 bases that match TRBD1. This CDR3 is 17 amino acids long. In germline, CDR1 is SGHKS, CDR2 YYEKEE (reference sequence). J was trimmed by 2 bases and V by 0 bases; bases with no gene match: 8. CDR3 protein: CASSLGQGGWGNQPQHF. Written as DNA, the CDR3 is TGTGCCAGCAGCTTGGGACAGGGTGGTTGGGGCAATCAGCCCCAGCATTTT.

This chain uses TRBV2 with TRBJ2-1; D may be TRBD1 (5 bases). The CDR3 consists of 13 residues. V was trimmed by 5 bases and J by 8 bases, leaving 13 bases between them. The germline V gene encodes CDR1 SNHLY and CDR2 FYNNEI. The DNA of the CDR3 is TGTGCCAGCAGTAAGGCAGGGTGGGATGAGCAGTTCTTC. Translated, it gives CASSKAGWDEQFF.

V usage is TRBV30 and J usage is TRBJ1-2, with D possibly being TRBD1 (5 bases). V was pared by 1 base and J by 3 bases, with 15 bases between. This CDR3 has 15 amino acids. Per germline, CDR1 GTSNPN and CDR2 SVGIG (reference sequence). The CDR3 coding sequence is TGTGCCTGGAGTGGGGGGGAGGCCACTTACTATGGCTACACCTTC. Encoded protein: CAWSGGEATYYGYTF.

Note on this clone: The same CDR3 can be traced to other DNA sequences in this sample. The chain recombines TRBV20-1 with TRBJ2-7; D gene uncertain. Germline V CDR1 and CDR2: DFQATT, SNEGSKA (reference sequence). The germline V and J ends were trimmed by 5 bases and 3 bases, with 5 bases remaining between them. The CDR3 spans 10 residues. The CDR3 spells CSAGSYEQYF. The CDR3 DNA sequence: TGCAGTGCTGGAAGCTACGAGCAGTACTTC.

The V gene is TRBV18, the J gene TRBJ1-5; TRBD1 is a possible D gene (6 bases). Germline V gives CDR1 KGHSH, CDR2 LQKENI. CDR3 length: 16 residues. The ends were cut back, 2 bases at V and 0 bases at J, with 11 bases in the middle. The CDR3 DNA sequence: TGTGCCAGCTCACCAAGGACAGCTAATAGCAATCAGCCCCAGCATTTT. Its translation is CASSPRTANSNQPQHF.

For the CDR3, the DNA is TGTGCCACCAGTGACCCGGGGAGTGGGGGCGATGAAAAACTGTTTTTT. Translated: CATSDPGSGGDEKLFF. The chain uses TRBV24-1 and TRBJ1-4; possibly TRBD1 for D (6 bases). Trimming took off 4 bases at V and 6 bases at J, with 17 bases between the two ends. The germline V gene has CDR1 KGHDR and CDR2 SFDVKD. The length of the CDR3 is 16 residues.

V and J are TRBV28 and TRBJ1-6; no clear D. The CDR3 sequence is 15 residues long. With 6 bases removed from V and 2 bases from J, the gap between germline ends came to 11 bases. Germline CDR1 is MDHEN and CDR2 is SYDVKM. The CDR3 region has the DNA TGTGCCAGCAGCGCCCCAGTGGCCTATAATTCACCCCTCCACTTT. This codes for CASSAPVAYNSPLHF.

The genes are TRBV9 and TRBJ2-3, with 8 bases aligning to TRBD2. The J segment lost 6 bases and the V segment lost 4 bases, leaving 13 bases of the junction unmatched. Germline-derived CDR1 and CDR2 are SGDLS and YYNGEE. The CDR3 is 16 residues long. CDR3 region: CASSISHRGGVDTQYF. The CDR3, as DNA: TGTGCCAGCAGCATCTCACACCGGGGGGGCGTGGATACGCAGTATTTT.

The chain carries TRBV28 and TRBJ2-5, with 12 bases fitting TRBD2. This CDR3 is built from 15 residues. The germline V gene encodes CDR1 MDHEN and CDR2 SYDVKM. Unmatched junction bases numbered 5, after V lost 4 bases and J lost 5 bases. CDR3 bases: TGTGCCAGCAGTTCTAGCGGGGGGGCCAAGGAGACCCAGTACTTC. As protein: CASSSSGGAKETQYF.

The chain links TRBV28 to TRBJ2-7; D is unclear. The CDR3 totals 11 residues. Trimming left V 6 bases short and J 4 bases short, with 7 bases between. CDR1 and CDR2 from the germline V gene are MDHEN and SYDVKM. CDR3 sequence (DNA): TGTGCCAGCAGCACGATTTACGAGCAGTACTTC. It is translated as CASSTIYEQYF.

The chain couples TRBV18 to TRBJ1-2; tentative D call: TRBD1 (5 bases). The germline gives CDR1 KGHSH, CDR2 LQKENI. The CDR3 loop spans 17 amino acids. With 3 bases removed from V and 6 bases from J, the gap between germline ends came to 23 bases. The CDR3 sequence: CASSPSSSTRDLNGYTF. In DNA, the CDR3 is TGTGCCAGCTCACCTTCTTCAAGTACCAGGGACTTAAATGGCTACACCTTC.

The chain combines TRBV7-3 with TRBJ2-3, with 9 bases matching TRBD2. The CDR3 is 15 residues long. V shed 5 bases and J 5 bases; nucleotides not matched to a gene: 8. Germline CDR1 SGHTA, CDR2 FQGTGA. CDR3 bases: TGTGCCAGCAGCCAGAGCGGGGGGCCAGGAGATACGCAGTATTTT. Translated, it gives CASSQSGGPGDTQYF.

The V and J genes are TRBV20-1 and TRBJ1-1, with D maybe TRBD1 (5 bases). Germline V lookup: CDR1 DFQATT, CDR2 SNEGSKA (reference sequence). Deletions cut 5 bases from V and 11 bases from J, with 15 bases between. The CDR3 extends over 11 amino acids. The CDR3 loop is CSAYRGTKAFF. CDR3 in DNA: TGCAGTGCTTACCGCGGGACGAAGGCTTTCTTT.

This clone has only one observation. The chain has TRBV10-3 and TRBJ2-5; 7 bases fit TRBD1. This CDR3 contains 12 residues. Germline assignment: CDR1 ENHRY and CDR2 SYGVKD. Trimming removed 9 bases from V and 5 bases from J; junction bases left unmatched: 6. The CDR3 coding sequence is TGTGCCATTTCACAGGGGCCGGAGACCCAGTACTTC. This sequence encodes CAISQGPETQYF.

The chain uses TRBV4-2 and TRBJ1-4, with D uncertain. This CDR3 has 15 residues. V was trimmed by 1 base and J by 1 base, leaving 7 bases between them. In germline, CDR1 is LGHNA, CDR2 YNFKEQ. The CDR3 DNA follows: TGTGCCAGCAGCCAAGGGAGTGTAACTAATGAAAAACTGTTTTTT. Translating gives CASSQGSVTNEKLFF.

The chain couples TRBV30 to TRBJ2-1; TRBD2 aligns across 11 bases. Germline CDR1 is GTSNPN and CDR2 is SVGIG (reference sequence). The V and J ends lost 4 bases and 6 bases, in that order; junction bases with no gene match: 17. CDR3 length: 18 amino acids. CDR3 loop: CAWIDRTSGSAPSNEQFF. In DNA, the CDR3 is TGTGCCTGGATCGATCGGACTAGCGGGTCGGCACCCTCCAATGAGCAGTTCTTC.

J is TRBJ1-1 and V is TRBV24-1; a weak D match, TRBD1 (5 bases). The CDR3 spans 17 residues. The germline V gene has CDR1 KGHDR and CDR2 SFDVKD. Trimming took off 9 bases at V and 1 base at J, with 23 bases between the two ends. The CDR3 region is CATPGYPGGGWNTEAFF. CDR3 DNA sequence: TGTGCCACCCCAGGGTATCCGGGTGGGGGGTGGAACACTGAAGCTTTCTTT.

The chain recombines TRBV10-3 with TRBJ1-6; TRBD1 is a possible D gene (6 bases). V was trimmed by 2 bases and J by 7 bases, leaving 12 bases between them. From germline, CDR1 is ENHRY and CDR2 SYGVKD. This CDR3 contains 15 residues. CDR3 DNA sequence: TGTGCCATCAGTGAGATGGACAGTAGGAATTCACCCCTCCACTTT. Its protein is CAISEMDSRNSPLHF.